A selection of T cell receptor beta chains follows, all from one sample in a study of T-cell memory formation after mild COVID-19. Each CDR3 protein gets one entry after TCRdb re-called the 5' RACE reads with MiXCR. Among 100,000 or so distinct CDR3 sequences, approximately 12% were seen once, and the ten largest hold approximately 40%. The sample was PBMCs or a T cell subset sorted from them (not recorded which). The receptors originated from a man aged 18 to 30 who had mild COVID-19 (a few samples of this study predate the infection). Cell type and time point are not known. Each CDR3 is given with its conserved first and last residue. The D gene is left open where the match is weak. A clone size is listed for some rows: how often the clone was seen (once, few, many), or a class if it is expanded.

j_call v_call clone_size d_call cdr3_nt cdr3_aa
TRBJ1-1 TRBV6-5 few - TGTGCCAGCAGGGGAGCCAGCATGAACACTGAAGCTTTCTTT CASRGASMNTEAFF
TRBJ2-5 TRBV19 - - TGTGCCAGTAGCTTCTGGGGGGAGACCCAGTACTTC CASSFWGETQYF
TRBJ2-7 TRBV27 few - TGTGCCAGCAGTTTTTGGGGGGCCTCCTACGAGCAGTACTTC CASSFWGASYEQYF
TRBJ2-7 TRBV3-1 - TRBD1 TGTGCCAGCAGCCCGACCCCGCGGGACAGGGCATACGAGCAGTACTTC CASSPTPRDRAYEQYF
TRBJ2-3 TRBV29-1 many - TGCAGCGTTGATCTAGGCACAGATACGCAGTATTTT CSVDLGTDTQYF
TRBJ1-6 TRBV6-5 few TRBD1 TGTGCCGCCAAGACAGGGGAAGCAATAAATTCACCCCTCCACTTT CAAKTGEAINSPLHF
TRBJ2-1 TRBV19 - TRBD2 TGTGCCAGTAGTCCATTACTAGCGGGGGCGAAAAATGAGCAGTTCTTC CASSPLLAGAKNEQFF
TRBJ1-1 TRBV7-9 few - TGTGCCAGCAGCTCCTCTTCCGTCCAGAACACTGAAGCTTTCTTT CASSSSSVQNTEAFF
TRBJ2-2 TRBV6-4 many TRBD1 TGTGCCAGCAGTGACTCGGACAGGCACACCGGGGAGCTGTTTTTT CASSDSDRHTGELFF
TRBJ2-3 TRBV29-1 many - TGCAGTGCATACCATGGGGATACGCAGTATTTT CSAYHGDTQYF
TRBJ2-1 TRBV7-9 many TRBD1 TGTGCCAGCAGCCTAGGGACAGGGGACGATGAGCAGTTCTTC CASSLGTGDDEQFF
TRBJ1-6 TRBV3-1 few - TGTGCCAGCAGGACGACGTTAGGGACACATTCACCCCTCCACTTT CASRTTLGTHSPLHF
TRBJ2-2 TRBV7-2 - - TGTGCCAGCAGCTTTTTCATGGGGTCCGGGGAGCTGTTTTTT CASSFFMGSGELFF
TRBJ1-1 TRBV5-1 - - TGCGCCAGCAGCTCCGGGCCGGAAACCTGGGCTGAAGCTTTCTTT CASSSGPETWAEAFF